The 31 T cell receptor delta chains presented below share a single source sample, sequenced in a study of γδ T cells in repeated Plasmodium falciparum infection. Flow sorting of PBMC yielded separate Vgamma9/Vdelta2+ and Vdelta2-negative gammadelta T cell populations for bulk repertoire analysis. TCRdb reprocessed the multiplex PCR reads through CATT. The table shows 50,000 to 65,000 delta-chain clones, with approximately 1.5% occurring only once. The source material was gamma-delta T cells from blood. The receptors were sampled from a pool of human donors (malaria-infected and uninfected, not separated).

This clone was counted ten times or more. Distinct nucleotide sequences in the sample also encode this CDR3. The gene calls are TRDV2 and TRDJ3; TRDD2 might be the D (8 bases). The CDR3 is made up of 26 amino acids. Germline loops: CDR1 GEAIGNYY, CDR2 EKD. Trimming shortened V by 3 bases and J by 0 bases, and 38 bases separated the two germline ends. CDR3 in amino acids: CACDVRYFLHYYWGTRDSWDTRQMFF. Here the CDR3 DNA reads TGTGCCTGTGACGTACGTTACTTCCTACACTATTACTGGGGAACGAGGGACTCCTGGGACACCCGACAGATGTTTTTC.

Details on this clone: The TCRdb protein comes from a much larger clone and disagrees with this DNA's translation at residue 3, likely due to a read error; the protein given here is derived from the DNA. The V call is TRDV1, the J call TRDJ1; TRDD3 aligns across 11 bases. As TCRdb names no J gene, one was assigned here on the basis of a DNA match to germline. CDR1 and CDR2 (germline): TSWWSYY, QGS. The ends lost 10 bases at V and 0 bases at J; junction bases unmatched: 25. This CDR3 contains 21 residues. The CDR3 nucleotides are TGTGCTCCTGAACGAGTCTGGGGGATACAGGCCCGAGGGGCTTACACCGATAAACTCATCTTT. It is translated as CAPERVWGIQARGAYTDKLIF.

This clone was picked up many times. CDR3: CALGTLSYTQDPRGIRAAQLFF. The CDR3 DNA follows: TGTGCTCTTGGTACACTTTCCTACACCCAAGACCCGCGGGGGATACGGGCAGCACAACTCTTCTTT. The rearrangement links TRDV1 to TRDJ2; 10 bases are shared with TRDD3. This CDR3 contains 22 residues. Unmatched junction bases numbered 28, after V lost 6 bases and J lost 6 bases. Germline loops: CDR1 TSWWSYY, CDR2 QGS.

To note about this clone: The protein recorded in TCRdb matches a much larger clone and deviates from this DNA's translation at residue 4, suggesting a read error; the protein here is obtained by translating the DNA. CDR3 coding DNA: TGTGCCTGTGTCACCGAGGGTAAACTCATCTTT. This codes for CACVTEGKLIF. V and J are TRDV2 and TRDJ1; no clear D. Germline V gene sequence: CDR1 GEAIGNYY, CDR2 EKD. The CDR3 totals 11 residues.

This clone was found a few times. The protein TCRdb gives is from a much larger clone and does not agree with this DNA's translation at residue 5, likely a read error; the protein shown here comes from the DNA. The chain combines TRDV1 with TRDJ1; 9 bases match TRDD3. Germline V gene sequence: CDR1 TSWWSYY, CDR2 QGS. This CDR3 is built from 25 residues. V was pared by 4 bases and J by 0 bases, with 33 bases of the junction left unmatched. The CDR3 is CALGGAGLHLGDEVRRPLYTDKLIF. In DNA form, the CDR3 reads TGTGCTCTTGGGGGAGCGGGCCTACACCTGGGGGATGAAGTGAGGAGGCCATTGTACACCGATAAACTCATCTTT.

As regards this clone: An end of the junction does not agree with germline; a read error may underlie this. The V gene is TRDV1, the J gene TRDJ1; a weak D match, TRDD3 (5 bases). Here the J gene was assigned by germline matching of the DNA, as TCRdb has none. The germline CDR1 and CDR2 sequences are TSWWSYY and QGS. The CDR3 totals 14 residues. The CDR3 reads CAGRYRTQPDKLIF. The CDR3 coding sequence is TGCGCTGGGAGATACCGAACGCAACCCGATAAACTCATCTTT.

In its sample, this clone was seen many times. This sequence is one base from a far larger clone and is likely a read error. Other DNA variants within this sample encode the same CDR3. J is TRDJ1 and V is TRDV2; 10 nucleotides align to TRDD3. Matching the DNA to germline supplied the J gene, which TCRdb does not give. The germline CDR1 and CDR2 sequences are GEAIGNYY and EKD. The length of the CDR3 is 19 residues. Unmatched junction bases numbered 12, after V lost 0 bases and J lost 0 bases. CDR3 bases: TGTGCCTGTGACACCGCGAAAGGGGGATACGCGATGGACACCGATAAACTCATCTTT. Residues: CACDTAKGGYAMDTDKLIF.

Points on this clone: A far more abundant clone sits one base away, making this likely a read error. Other DNA sequences within the sample encode an identical CDR3. V usage is TRDV1 and J usage is TRDJ1, with 10 bases matching TRDD3. The CDR3 is 25 residues long. CDR1 and CDR2 from the germline V gene are TSWWSYY and QGS. The CDR3 region is CALGEQSIRYPIVGDTFRYTDKLTF. The DNA of the CDR3 is TGTGCTCTTGGGGAACAAAGTATCAGGTACCCCATTGTGGGGGATACATTCAGGTACACCGATAAACTCACCTTT.

This clone was detected a few times. The translation of this DNA and the TCRdb protein of a much larger clone differ at residue 5, probably owing to a read error; the protein shown here is translated from the DNA. The V and J genes are TRDV1 and TRDJ4, with a possible D match to TRDD2 (5 bases). The CDR3 is made up of 18 amino acids. CDR1 is TSWWSYY and CDR2 is QGS in the germline V gene. The CDR3 sequence: CALGKLTLRRYAVRPLIF. For the CDR3, the DNA is TGTGCTCTTGGGAAACTTACCCTACGGCGCTACGCAGTCAGACCCCTGATCTTT.

A note on this clone: Other DNA sequences in this specimen translate into the identical CDR3. The CDR3 DNA sequence: TGTGCTCTTGGGGAGCCAATTCCTCCCCCGTTTTACTGGGGGATAGTAAGCGAGGCGGTTTTGACAGCACAACTCTTCTTC. Translated: CALGEPIPPPFYWGIVSEAVLTAQLFF. No J gene was called, and the V gene is TRDV1; TRDD3, the table's D call, was not compared with the DNA. The CDR3 has 27 residues. Looked up from germline, CDR1 is TSWWSYY and CDR2 is QGS.

This clone was detected ten times or more. Just one base apart from a much larger clone, this may be a read error. In the same sample, other DNA sequences code for this CDR3. V gene TRDV2 combines with J gene TRDJ1; 7 bases fit TRDD3. The ends lost 8 bases at V and 0 bases at J; junction bases unmatched: 11. The CDR3 totals 15 residues. Germline V gene data show CDR1 as GEAIGNYY and CDR2 as EKD. The CDR3 protein is CAYIWGLSYTDKLIF. CDR3 sequence (DNA): TGTGCCTACATCTGGGGGCTATCGTACACCGATAAACTCATCTTT.

Comment on this clone: TCRdb lists the protein of a much larger clone for this DNA, which differs at residue 14, so this is likely a read error; the protein given here is translated from the DNA itself. The rearrangement links TRDV2 to TRDJ1, with 12 positions matching TRDD3. The J gene is absent in TCRdb and was assigned here via DNA matching to germline. Germline V gene lookup returns CDR1 GEAIGNYY and CDR2 EKD. This CDR3 region has 17 residues. The CDR3 sequence is CACDTVPTGGYTDELIF. The CDR3 coding sequence is TGTGCCTGTGACACCGTCCCTACTGGGGGATACACCGATGAACTCATCTTT.

This clone has ten or more counts. A far larger clone differs by one base, so this is likely a read error. This same CDR3 is encoded by further DNA sequences in the sample. This sequence joins TRDV1 and TRDJ1; 9 nucleotides agree with TRDD3. Germline V gene lookup returns CDR1 TSWWSYY and CDR2 QGS. The CDR3 totals 19 residues. CDR3 sequence: CALGERITRGIPPTDKLIF. The CDR3, as DNA: TGTGCTCTCGGGGAAAGGATCACTAGGGGGATACCGCCCACCGATAAACTCATCTTT.

This clone was found many times. The J gene is TRDJ1, the V gene TRDV3, with TRDD2 identical over 7 bases. The length of the CDR3 is 18 residues. V trimming: 1 base; J trimming: 1 base; junction bases outside the gene matches: 18. Looked up from germline, CDR1 is TVYSNPD and CDR2 is GDNSRS (reference sequence). The CDR3 sequence: CAFNAVQFLPWATDKLIF. The DNA for the CDR3 is TGTGCCTTTAACGCGGTCCAATTCCTACCCTGGGCCACCGATAAACTCATCTTT.

This clone was detected only a few times. This likely came from a read error, as a far larger clone is one base away. This specimen includes other DNA sequences encoding the same CDR3. The chain links TRDV1 to TRDJ1, with D possibly matching TRDD3 (5 bases). No J gene was available from TCRdb, and it was assigned here by a germline match of the DNA. V lost 1 base, J lost 0 bases, and 15 bases lay in between. The CDR3 consists of 17 residues. Germline CDR1 and CDR2: TSWWSYY and QGS. As DNA, the CDR3 is TGTGCTCTTGGGGAACCGCCGCACTGGCCCAACACCGATAAACTCATCTTT. Translation gives CALGEPPHWPNTDKLIF.

This clone was observed a few times. A far more abundant clone sits one base away, making this likely a read error. Other DNA sequences of this sample code for an identical CDR3. This chain links TRDV1 with TRDJ1, with 11 positions matching TRDD3. CDR1 is TSWWSYY and CDR2 is QGS in the germline V gene. V gave up 4 bases and J gave up 0 bases; unmatched junction bases: 22. The CDR3 length is 22 residues. CDR3 in DNA: TGTGCTCTTGGGGCCCCTGTTGGGCCTGACTGGGGGATATTAACGTACACCGATAAACTCATCTTT. Translation gives CALGAPVGPDWGILTYTDKLIF.

This clone was counted a few times. This likely came from a read error, as a far larger clone is one base away. This sample also contains other DNA sequences that code for the same CDR3. Called V gene: TRDV1; the J gene was not called; the D call TRDD3 from the table was never checked on the DNA. Germline values: CDR1 TSWWSYY, CDR2 QGS. The CDR3 runs 21 residues. The CDR3 here is CALGERYWVPGRGGYTDKLIF. In nucleotides, the CDR3 is TGTGCTCTTGGGGAACGCTATTGGGTCCCCGGTCGAGGAGGCTACACCGATAAGCTCATCTTT.

This clone was detected ten times or more. The likely explanation is a read error, given a far larger clone one base away. Other nucleotide sequences from this sample produce the same CDR3. The chain joins TRDV2 to TRDJ3; 8 bases map to TRDD3. The CDR3 is made up of 20 amino acids. CDR1 is GEAIGNYY, CDR2 EKD, per germline. Here the CDR3 DNA reads TGTGCCTGCGACACCGCGCTGGGGATACCCCGCTCCTGGGACACCCGACAGATGTTTTTC. This gives the protein CACDTALGIPRSWDTRQMFF.

This clone was seen only a few times. Just one base apart from a much larger clone, this may be a read error. The chain employs TRDV1 and TRDJ1; 13 nucleotides align to TRDD3. The J gene, not given by TCRdb, was assigned here from a germline match of the nucleotide sequence. The V and J ends lost 4 bases and 3 bases, in that order; junction bases with no gene match: 32. Per germline, CDR1 TSWWSYY and CDR2 QGS. The CDR3 runs 25 residues. CDR3 residues: CALGVPPPSWGYWGIRGRAADKLIF. The DNA for the CDR3 is TGTGCTCTTGGGGTACCGCCTCCTTCCTGGGGATACTGGGGGATACGCGGGAGAGCGGCCGATAAACTCATCTTT.

This clone turned up a few times. The protein that TCRdb holds for this DNA derives from a much larger clone and differs from the translated DNA at residues 7 and 23, which likely indicates a read error; the protein shown here is translated from the DNA. The gene calls are TRDV1 and TRDJ1; 7 bases agree with TRDD3. The CDR3 sequence is 25 residues long. The germline gives CDR1 TSWWSYY, CDR2 QGS. CDR3: CALGDGPHKFGGPPVPFLYTDKPIF. In DNA form, the CDR3 reads TGTGCTCTTGGGGATGGCCCTCATAAATTTGGGGGACCCCCCGTACCATTCTTGTACACCGATAAACCCATCTTT.

This clone was detected only a few times. The protein given by TCRdb reflects a much larger clone and differs at residue 14 from this DNA's translation, likely from a read error; the protein shown is the DNA's translation. The chain joins TRDV1 to TRDJ1; TRDD3 agrees at 10 bases. No J gene was available from TCRdb, and it was assigned here by a germline match of the DNA. With V trimmed by 4 bases and J by 1 base, 27 bases remained unmatched. Germline V lookup: CDR1 TSWWSYY, CDR2 QGS. The CDR3 contains 23 residues. CDR3 sequence: CALGAPPTGILGDANLCTDKLIF. The CDR3 region has the DNA TGTGCTCTTGGGGCACCTCCTACGGGCATACTGGGGGATGCCAATCTTTGCACCGATAAACTCATCTTT.

Notes on this clone: The protein in TCRdb stems from a much larger clone and differs at residue 7 from this DNA's translation, likely a read error; here the protein is translated from the DNA. The rearrangement links TRDV1 to TRDJ1, with D tentatively TRDD2 (5 bases). The J gene comes from matching the DNA to germline here; TCRdb lacks it. V was clipped by 0 bases and J by 7 bases, with 27 bases between them. The CDR3 spans 19 residues. Germline V gene lookup returns CDR1 TSWWSYY and CDR2 QGS. Here the CDR3 reads CALGELRIPTELGRSKLIF. CDR3 coding DNA: TGTGCTCTTGGGGAACTCAGGATCCCTACCGAATTAGGAAGGAGTAAACTCATCTTT.

This clone turned up a few times. It differs at one base from a far larger clone, so likely a read error. Other DNA sequences in this sample translate to the same CDR3. This chain uses TRDV1 with TRDJ1, with 9 bases identical to TRDD3. Germline lookup yields CDR1 TSWWSYY and CDR2 QGS. The CDR3 is made up of 18 amino acids. CDR3 residues: CALGKRSPWGIPADKLIF. The CDR3, as DNA: TGTGCCCTTGGGAAACGGAGCCCCTGGGGGATCCCAGCCGATAAACTCATCTTT.

This clone has a handful of counts. The translation of this DNA and the TCRdb protein of a much larger clone differ at residue 13, probably owing to a read error; the protein shown here is translated from the DNA. This sequence joins TRDV1 and TRDJ1; D is unresolved. No J segment appears in TCRdb, so it was assigned here by matching the sequence to germline. CDR1 and CDR2 from the germline V gene are TSWWSYY and QGS. This CDR3 has 17 residues. DNA for the CDR3: TGTGCTCTTGGGAAGGGGCCTCCCGCAGATGGGACCGGTAAACTCATCTTT. This encodes CALGKGPPADGTGKLIF.

About this clone itself: The protein TCRdb gives is from a much larger clone and does not agree with this DNA's translation at residue 9, likely a read error; the protein shown here comes from the DNA. This chain connects TRDV1 to TRDJ1; D not certain. Per germline, CDR1 TSWWSYY and CDR2 QGS. The CDR3 consists of 12 residues. For the CDR3, the DNA is TGTGCTCTTGGGGAACGAACCGATAGACTCATCTTT. It encodes CALGERTDRLIF.

This clone occurred a few times. This DNA's translation and the protein TCRdb lists, from a much larger clone, do not match at residue 15, likely due to a read error; the protein shown is translated from the DNA. The J gene is TRDJ1, the V gene TRDV1; D is perhaps TRDD3 (6 bases). Here the J gene was assigned by germline matching of the DNA, as TCRdb has none. V was pared by 7 bases and J by 10 bases, with 34 bases between. The germline V gene encodes CDR1 TSWWSYY and CDR2 QGS. The CDR3 is 18 amino acids. The CDR3 is CALEFSGLGTPAKTRLIF. The CDR3 coding sequence is TGTGCTCTTGAGTTTTCCGGCCTGGGGACTCCAGCGAAAACTAGACTCATCTTT.

This clone was seen only a few times. For this DNA, TCRdb reports the protein of a much larger clone, which diverges at residue 18, most likely from a read error; the protein presented here is translated directly from the DNA. The V gene is given as TRDV2, and no J gene call is available; TRDD3, the table's D call, was not compared with the DNA. The germline V gene has CDR1 GEAIGNYY and CDR2 EKD. The CDR3 runs 20 residues. As DNA, the CDR3 is TGTGCCTGTGACCATCCTCAATCCTGGGGATCATCTGCGTACACCGATAAACACATCTTT. Translated, it gives CACDHPQSWGSSAYTDKHIF.

This clone showed up many times. The rearrangement joins TRDV1 to TRDJ4; the match to TRDD3 covers 10 bases. Losses at the gene ends were 1 base for V and 3 bases for J; bases not matched to a gene: 32. The CDR3 covers 24 residues. Germline V gene lookup returns CDR1 TSWWSYY and CDR2 QGS. The CDR3 DNA reads as TGTGCTCTTGGGGAACCTCAAGCCTTCTCTAAGAAATGGGGGATACTATACGCAATTGGACCCCTGATCTTT. This translates into CALGEPQAFSKKWGILYAIGPLIF.

Concerning this clone: A read error likely explains this, since a far larger clone differs by one base. Other DNA sequences within the sample encode an identical CDR3. J gene calling gave no result, while the V gene is TRDV1; the table's D call of TRDD3 was not tested on the DNA. Germline-derived CDR1 and CDR2 are TSWWSYY and QGS. The CDR3 spans 23 residues. CDR3 protein: CALGELFPTRTLNWGIDTDKLIF. The DNA for the CDR3 is TGTGCTCTTGGGGAACTCTTTCCTACGAGGACCCTAAACTGGGGGATAGACACCGATAAACTTATCTTT.

On this clone itself: A read error is the likely source, as a far larger clone sits one nucleotide away. Other nucleotide sequences from this sample produce the same CDR3. The CDR3 sequence: CALGELRSYLLRTGGYIHTDKLIF. DNA for the CDR3: TGTGCTCTTGGGGAACTCAGATCCTACCTCCTTCGTACTGGGGGATATATCCACACCGATAAGCTCATCTTT. No call exists for the J gene, whereas the V gene is TRDV1; whether TRDD3, the table's D call, matches the DNA was not checked. Germline values: CDR1 TSWWSYY, CDR2 QGS. The CDR3 has 24 residues.

Of note for this clone: This is likely an artifact of a read error, given a far larger clone one base away. Other DNA sequences in this specimen translate into the identical CDR3. The chain's CDR3 is CALGEPSWRAPADRVLGDTSDKLIF. The DNA for the CDR3 is TGTGCTCTTGGGGAACCCTCTTGGCGAGCCCCTGCGGACAGAGTTTTAGGGGATACATCCGATAAACTCATCTTT. V gene TRDV1 combines with J gene TRDJ1, with TRDD3 matching over 8 bases. The J gene comes from matching the DNA to germline here; TCRdb lacks it. The CDR3 totals 25 residues. Germline V lookup: CDR1 TSWWSYY, CDR2 QGS. With V trimmed by 1 base and J by 3 bases, 34 bases remained unmatched.